This TCR beta chain was captured in a study of blood T cells in healthy people across ages (dated by TCRdb to the mid-2010s). About the investigation overall: Template switching captured roughly one uniquely barcoded TCR beta cDNA molecule per two T cells in model experiments. Using deep sequencing normalized with unique cDNA molecular identifiers, the study measured how TCR beta repertoire diversity changes with age. Donors were grouped into four age groups: young (average roughly 17 years), middle-aged (39), aged (62) and long-lived (about 82). To avoid experimental bias, donors of different ages were randomly spread across the sequencing lanes. For two donors (one aged 18 to 30 and one aged 80 or older), the study analyzed two additional independent replicas of 1 million unique cDNA reads from the same blood draw.

Comment on this clonotype: The specificity of this receptor is unknown. Base qualities are not at hand, and no much larger clone is one base apart.

The receptor library was made with 5' RACE. Instrument on record: Illumina HiSeq 2500. A second about 7 to 11 cycle PCR used a sample-barcoded 5' primer and a J-beta primer mix. Each TCR beta cDNA molecule received a unique molecular identifier from a template-switch 5' adaptor carrying 12 random nucleotides. Each sample yielded at least 2.5 million CDR3-containing paired-end reads. All of the RNA was converted into first-strand cDNA using the Mint cDNA synthesis kit, with a TRBC-specific oligonucleotide serving as the primer. Following uracil-DNA glycosylase treatment, all cDNA underwent a first 18-cycle PCR with the universal primers M1SS and BC2_uni_R. The authors processed their data as follows. Each sample was normalized by randomly selecting 1 million high-quality reads, each carrying a distinct molecular identifier. Reads with shared molecular identifiers were discarded instead of being binned into consensus sequences. MiTCR, with a Q25 quality threshold and the strictest error-elimination algorithm, was used for CDR3 identification, clonotype clustering and error correction. A nonparametric unseen species model with Euler transformation was used to estimate lower-bound total TCR beta diversity. TCRdb redid the processing of the public reads, applying fastp at Q25 and MiXCR, and retained in-frame beta chains. Every distinct CDR3 protein forms one entry, paired with its most common genes and DNA. What appears here as the V and J calls and clone size reflects TCRdb's work, not the paper's. In this sample the table shows fewer than 950,000 distinct CDR3 sequences, about 55% of which occur a single time. The ten largest clones take up under 50% of the sample.

Broader findings and caveats from the paper: The long-lived group showed more naive CD4+ T cells, fewer expanded clones and increased TCR diversity than the aged group, suggesting age selection. Observed TCR beta diversity correlated strongly with the percentage of naive T cells measured by flow cytometry. Donor CMV infection status was unknown, potentially confounding age-related changes in expanded clonotypes. Total diversity estimates from one million sequenced T cells were considered lower bounds and underestimates. Because profiling used bulk unsorted PBMCs, naive and antigen-experienced compartments could not be compared conclusively. As age increased, observed TCR beta diversity per million T cells dropped in a roughly linear way, and a significant reduction was already evident by age around 41.

Donors were a few dozen systemically healthy Caucasian individuals from Russia aged roughly 6 to 95 years. Roughly 11 milliliters of peripheral blood were drawn from each donor into EDTA-treated Vacutainer tubes. Ficoll-Paque density-gradient centrifugation was used to isolate PBMCs, with at least 7 million obtained per sample. Trizol reagent was used to extract total RNA from the PBMCs, yielding at least 6 micrograms per sample. Naive CD45RAhigh/CD27high T cell percentages were measured by flow cytometry on a PBMC aliquot from every donor. Source material: blood. This TCR was sampled from a man older than 75 in good health.

The nucleotide sequence is given as TGTGCCAGCAGCGTAGGGGTCTCCGGAGATACGCAGTATTTT. It is translated as CASSVGVSGDTQYF. Rearrangement joined TRBV9 to TRBJ2-3; too little of a D gene remains to name it. From the cysteine through the phenylalanine, the CDR3 covers 14 amino acids. Only the CDR3 region is kept as DNA, spanning 42 bases read in frame from base 1. CDR1 and CDR2, looked up from the germline V gene, are SGDLS and YYNGEE. Trimming at the junction amounts to 0 bases on V and 5 bases on J, and the germline ends lie 10 bases apart.